The clone carrying this T cell receptor (beta chain) has a count of ten or more. Its target is unknown. Next came a second PCR, run for roughly 6 to 11 cycles, which used a sample-barcoded 5' primer along with a J-beta primer mix. TCRdb passed the 5' RACE reads through MiXCR, listing each CDR3 protein once. The sample lists approximately 770,000 distinct CDR3 sequences, more than 45% occurring once. The sample belongs to a study of blood T cells in healthy people across ages. Staff drew 8 to 10 milliliters of peripheral blood from each donor. Per sample, at least 6 micrograms of total RNA were extracted. General study results and limits: A conclusive naive versus antigen-experienced comparison was prevented by the unsorted PBMCs.

This CDR3 comprises 15 residues. Germline values: CDR1 MDHEN, CDR2 SYDVKM. V was cut by 2 bases and J by 5 bases, with 10 bases left in between. This TCR came from a man between 25 and 39 years old in good health. The rearrangement joins TRBV28 to TRBJ1-6, with D tentatively TRBD1 (5 bases). The sequencing sample was made of blood. The CDR3 reads CASSLGGTDNSPLHF. The CDR3 bases are TGTGCCAGCAGTTTAGGGGGGACTGATAATTCACCCCTCCACTTT.